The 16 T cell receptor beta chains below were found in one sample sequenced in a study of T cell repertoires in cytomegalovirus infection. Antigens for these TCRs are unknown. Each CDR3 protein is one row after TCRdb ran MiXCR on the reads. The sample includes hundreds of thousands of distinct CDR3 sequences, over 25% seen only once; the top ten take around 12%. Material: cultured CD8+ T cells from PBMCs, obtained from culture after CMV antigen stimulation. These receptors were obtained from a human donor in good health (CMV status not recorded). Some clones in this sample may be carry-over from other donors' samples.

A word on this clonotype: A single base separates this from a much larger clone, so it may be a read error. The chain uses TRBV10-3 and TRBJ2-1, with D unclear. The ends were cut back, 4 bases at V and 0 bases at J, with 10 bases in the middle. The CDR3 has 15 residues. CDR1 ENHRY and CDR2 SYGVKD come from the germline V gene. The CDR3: CAISVIGSSYNEQFF. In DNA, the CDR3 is TGTGCCATCAGTGTGATAGGAAGCTCCTACAATGAGCAGTTCTTC.

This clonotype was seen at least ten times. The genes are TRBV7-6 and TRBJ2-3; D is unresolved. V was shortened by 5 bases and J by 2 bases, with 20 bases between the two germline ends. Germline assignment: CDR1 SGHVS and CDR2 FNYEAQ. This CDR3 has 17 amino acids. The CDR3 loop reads CASSRHPDPTVTDTQYF. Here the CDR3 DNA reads TGTGCCAGCAGCCGACACCCTGACCCAACCGTCACAGATACGCAGTATTTT.

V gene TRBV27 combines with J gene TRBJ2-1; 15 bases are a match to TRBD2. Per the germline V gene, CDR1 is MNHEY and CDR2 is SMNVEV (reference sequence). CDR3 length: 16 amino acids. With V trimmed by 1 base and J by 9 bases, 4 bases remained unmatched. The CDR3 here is CASSLWTSGGAAEQFF. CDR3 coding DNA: TGTGCCAGCAGTTTATGGACTAGCGGGGGGGCAGCTGAGCAGTTCTTC.

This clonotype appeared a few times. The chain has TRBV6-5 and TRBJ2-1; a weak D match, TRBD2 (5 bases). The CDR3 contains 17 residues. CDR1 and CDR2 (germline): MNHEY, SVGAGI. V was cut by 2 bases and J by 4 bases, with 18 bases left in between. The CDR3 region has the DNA TGTGCCAGCAGTTACCCCCCGGGGATTGGGCAATACAATGAGCAGTTCTTC. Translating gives CASSYPPGIGQYNEQFF.

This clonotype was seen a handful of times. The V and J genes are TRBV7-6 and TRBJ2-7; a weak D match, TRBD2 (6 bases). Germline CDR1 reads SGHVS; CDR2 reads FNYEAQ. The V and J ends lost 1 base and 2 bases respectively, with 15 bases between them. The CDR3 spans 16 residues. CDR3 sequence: CASSLGFMEGAYEQYF. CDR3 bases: TGTGCCAGCAGCTTAGGCTTTATGGAGGGCGCCTACGAGCAGTACTTC.

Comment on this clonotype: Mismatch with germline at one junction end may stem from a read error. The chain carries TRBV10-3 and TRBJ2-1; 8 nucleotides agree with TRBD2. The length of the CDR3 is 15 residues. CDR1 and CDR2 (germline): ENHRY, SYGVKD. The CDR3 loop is CAISELQRGRGEQFF. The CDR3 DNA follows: TGTGCCATCAGCGAGTTACAGCGGGGGCGAGGTGAGCAGTTCTTC.

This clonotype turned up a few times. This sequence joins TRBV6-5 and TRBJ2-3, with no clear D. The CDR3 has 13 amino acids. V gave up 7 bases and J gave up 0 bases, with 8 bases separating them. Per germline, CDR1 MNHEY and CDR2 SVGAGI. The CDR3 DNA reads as TGTGCCAGCACCCCCATCAGCACAGATACGCAGTATTTT. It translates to CASTPISTDTQYF.

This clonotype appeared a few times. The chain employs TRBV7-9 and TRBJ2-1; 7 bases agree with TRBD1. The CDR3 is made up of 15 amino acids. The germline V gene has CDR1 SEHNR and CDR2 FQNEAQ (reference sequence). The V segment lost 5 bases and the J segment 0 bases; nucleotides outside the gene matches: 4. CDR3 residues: CASSNGQASYNEQFF. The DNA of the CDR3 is TGTGCCAGCAGCAATGGACAGGCCTCCTACAATGAGCAGTTCTTC.

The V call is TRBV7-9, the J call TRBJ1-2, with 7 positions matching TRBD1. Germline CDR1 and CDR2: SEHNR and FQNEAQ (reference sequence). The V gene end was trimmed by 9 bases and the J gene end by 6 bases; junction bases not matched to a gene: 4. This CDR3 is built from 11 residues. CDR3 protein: CASTGAHGYTF. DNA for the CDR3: TGTGCCAGTACAGGGGCCCATGGCTACACCTTC.

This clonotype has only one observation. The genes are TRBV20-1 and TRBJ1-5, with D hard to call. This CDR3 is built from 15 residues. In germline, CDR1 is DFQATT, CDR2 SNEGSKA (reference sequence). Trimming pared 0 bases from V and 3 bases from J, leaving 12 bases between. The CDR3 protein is CSARDEEKPNQPQHF. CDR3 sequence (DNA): TGCAGTGCTAGAGATGAGGAGAAACCCAATCAGCCCCAGCATTTT.

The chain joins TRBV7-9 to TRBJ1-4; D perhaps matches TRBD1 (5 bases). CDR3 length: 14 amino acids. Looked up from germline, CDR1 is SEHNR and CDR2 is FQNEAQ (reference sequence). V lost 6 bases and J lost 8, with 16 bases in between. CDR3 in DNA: TGTGCCAGCAGTTTCCCCGGGACCCAGGAAAAACTGTTTTTT. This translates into CASSFPGTQEKLFF.

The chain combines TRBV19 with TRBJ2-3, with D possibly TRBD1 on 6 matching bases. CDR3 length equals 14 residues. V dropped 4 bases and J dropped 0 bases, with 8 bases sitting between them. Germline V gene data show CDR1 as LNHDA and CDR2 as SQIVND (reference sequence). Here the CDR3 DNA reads TGTGCCAGTAGTAGGGGGCTTAGCACAGATACGCAGTATTTT. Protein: CASSRGLSTDTQYF.

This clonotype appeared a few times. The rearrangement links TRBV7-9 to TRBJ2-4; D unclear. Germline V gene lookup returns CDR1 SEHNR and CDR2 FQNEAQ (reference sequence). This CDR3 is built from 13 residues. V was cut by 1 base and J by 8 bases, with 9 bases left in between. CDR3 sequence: CASSLDSKDIQYF. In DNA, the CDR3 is TGTGCCAGCAGCTTAGACTCAAAGGACATTCAGTACTTC.

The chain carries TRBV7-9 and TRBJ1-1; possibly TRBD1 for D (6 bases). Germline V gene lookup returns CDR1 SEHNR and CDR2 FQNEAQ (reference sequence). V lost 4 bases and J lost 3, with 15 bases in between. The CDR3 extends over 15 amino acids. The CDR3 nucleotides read TGTGCCAGCAGCTCCCAGGGGCAGGGGTACACTGAAGCTTTCTTT. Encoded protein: CASSSQGQGYTEAFF.

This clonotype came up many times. The CDR3 sequence: CASSPGGGKNIQYF. The CDR3 nucleotides are TGTGCCAGCAGCCCCGGTGGTGGCAAAAACATTCAGTACTTC. This chain joins TRBV7-6 and TRBJ2-4; D unresolved. Trimming shortened V by 5 bases and J by 3 bases, and 11 bases separated the two germline ends. The CDR3 spans 14 residues. CDR1 SGHVS and CDR2 FNYEAQ come from the germline V gene.

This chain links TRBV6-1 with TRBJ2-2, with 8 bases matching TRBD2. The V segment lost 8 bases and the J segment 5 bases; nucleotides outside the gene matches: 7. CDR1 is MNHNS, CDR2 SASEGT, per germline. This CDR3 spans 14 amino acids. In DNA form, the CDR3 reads TGTGCCAGCGGACTAGCTACTGGTACCGGGGAGCTGTTTTTT. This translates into CASGLATGTGELFF.